Below, 10 T cell receptor beta chains from the same sample are listed, as sequenced in a study of T cell changes during pregnancy in multiple sclerosis. Method: immunoSEQ multiplex PCR; TCRdb's copy keeps in-frame clones and lacks some. The sample consists of tens of thousands of clones, approximately 90% of them appearing once. The specimen comprised CD4+ T cells from peripheral blood mononuclear cells, sampled in the first trimester of pregnancy. The receptors originated from a female donor with multiple sclerosis, enrolled in a pregnancy study.

The CDR3 bases are TGTGCCAGCAGCTCGCAGACTAGCGACTCCTACAATGAGCAGTTCTTC. Translated, it gives CASSSQTSDSYNEQFF. This rearrangement joins TRBV7-3 to TRBJ2-1; TRBD2 matches at 8 bases. This CDR3 is built from 16 residues. Germline CDR1 is SGHTA and CDR2 is FQGTGA. J was trimmed by 0 bases and V by 4 bases; bases with no gene match: 5.

The V gene is TRBV19, the J gene TRBJ1-1, with 11 bases fitting TRBD1. The CDR3 length is 16 residues. Germline lookup yields CDR1 LNHDA and CDR2 SQIVND (reference sequence). V dropped 4 bases and J dropped 1; count of bases not matched to a gene: 5. Here the CDR3 DNA reads TGTGCCAGTAGTAAACGGGGACAGGGGGGGAACACTGAAGCTTTCTTT. Encoded protein: CASSKRGQGGNTEAFF.

This chain joins TRBV7-8 and TRBJ1-1; no definite D call. V gave up 8 bases and J gave up 1 base, with 14 bases separating them. The CDR3 length is 14 residues. The germline CDR1 and CDR2 sequences are SGHVS and FQNEAQ. DNA of the CDR3: TGTGCCAGCGTTGGGCAAGCTCAGAACACTGAAGCTTTCTTT. Encoded protein: CASVGQAQNTEAFF.

The genes are TRBV19 and TRBJ1-5; no definite D call. The CDR3 sequence is 15 residues long. V was clipped by 2 bases and J by 0 bases, with 8 bases between them. The germline V gene has CDR1 LNHDA and CDR2 SQIVND (reference sequence). The CDR3 region has the DNA TGTGCCAGTAGTATAACCAGGTCTAGCAATCAGCCCCAGCATTTT. Protein sequence: CASSITRSSNQPQHF.

The J gene is TRBJ1-2, the V gene TRBV19, with D perhaps TRBD1 (6 bases). This CDR3 spans 15 amino acids. Germline CDR1 and CDR2: LNHDA and SQIVND (reference sequence). V was cut by 7 bases and J by 7 bases, with 22 bases left in between. The CDR3 sequence: CASTDSQGRPGGYTF. CDR3 DNA: TGTGCCAGTACCGATAGTCAGGGGCGCCCCGGTGGCTACACCTTC.

The chain has TRBV10-3 and TRBJ2-1, with 11 bases fitting TRBD2. Germline values: CDR1 ENHRY, CDR2 SYGVKD. V shed 3 bases, J shed 5 bases, and the junction held 6 bases outside the gene matches. This CDR3 is 16 amino acids long. The chain's CDR3 is CAISDRLAGIDNEQFF. CDR3 coding DNA: TGTGCCATCAGTGACAGACTAGCGGGAATTGACAATGAGCAGTTCTTC.

The gene calls are TRBV9 and TRBJ1-5; D is possibly TRBD1 (6 bases). The CDR3 sequence is 15 residues long. CDR1 is SGDLS, CDR2 YYNGEE, per germline. Trimming pared 0 bases from V and 6 bases from J, leaving 13 bases between. CDR3 in DNA: TGTGCCAGCAGCGTAGACCCCAGGGGAAGTCAGCCCCAGCATTTT. As protein: CASSVDPRGSQPQHF.

This rearrangement joins TRBV9 to TRBJ2-2, with D perhaps matching TRBD2 (7 bases). There are 15 residues in the CDR3. With 4 bases removed from V and 5 bases from J, the gap between germline ends came to 15 bases. Germline V gene lookup returns CDR1 SGDLS and CDR2 YYNGEE. In DNA form, the CDR3 reads TGTGCCAGCAGCTGGGGAGGGGGTTATACCGGGGAGCTGTTTTTT. Its translation is CASSWGGGYTGELFF.

The CDR3 reads CASSYSYGARNSPLHF. The CDR3 DNA is TGTGCCAGCAGTTACTCGTATGGGGCTCGGAATTCACCCCTCCACTTT. The rearrangement uses TRBV6-5 and TRBJ1-6; D may be TRBD1 (5 bases). V gave up 0 bases and J gave up 7 bases, with 13 bases separating them. Germline CDR1 reads MNHEY; CDR2 reads SVGAGI. This CDR3 region has 16 residues.

The chain links TRBV9 to TRBJ1-6; D unresolved. The CDR3 is made up of 13 amino acids. CDR1 is SGDLS and CDR2 is YYNGEE in the germline V gene. V lost 0 bases, J lost 10 bases, and 8 bases lay in between. The CDR3: CASSVDPESPLHF. CDR3 nucleotides: TGTGCCAGCAGCGTAGATCCAGAATCACCCCTCCACTTT.